The present entry profiles one T cell receptor beta chain with its context. Its antigen is not identified. These data originate in a study of blood T cells in healthy people across ages. The study's findings and limits: Compared with aged donors, long-lived donors showed fewer expanded clones, suggesting selection. Older individuals had lower TCR beta diversity per million T cells (the decline was roughly linear).

In terms of origin and age, donors were healthy Caucasian individuals from Russia aged about 6 to 100. Alongside a J-beta primer mix, a sample-barcoded 5' primer served in a second PCR lasting about 6 to 11 cycles. TCRdb reprocessed the 5' RACE reads via MiXCR and lists one record per CDR3 protein. The sample has roughly 720,000 distinct CDR3 sequences; about 53% are singletons. Trimming pared 4 bases from V and 2 bases from J, leaving 21 bases between. Germline CDR1 and CDR2: MGHRA and YSYEKL. There are 18 residues in the CDR3. The chain links TRBV4-1 to TRBJ1-3; D ambiguous. The TCR comes from an elderly man in good health. The source material was blood. For the CDR3, the DNA is TGCGCCAGCAGCCTTGTGGAGGCCTCGTTCGGAACTGGAAACACCATATATTTT. It yields the protein CASSLVEASFGTGNTIYF.